This TCR beta chain was sequenced in a study of T cell responses to AZD1222 COVID-19 vaccine listed by TCRdb under 2021. Some background on the complete study: A total of under 250 trial participants underwent TCR sequencing, of whom nearly 210 had received two doses of AZD1222 and 26 had received two doses of the MenACWY control vaccine. Enrollment into the trials was organized by age into subgroups of 18-55, 56-69 and 70-plus years, and those subgroups contained approximately 160, 26 and 62 TCR-sequenced participants, respectively.

This sample's time point label indicates: about 28 days (+/-7) after the second vaccine dose. Because spike-specific TCR depth and breadth did not differ between the two schedules, AZD1222 recipients who got a second dose at roughly 4 weeks were pooled with those who got a second dose at roughly 12 weeks. The vaccinee samples were drawn from two UK trials, COV001 and COV002, one of which was a single-blind randomized controlled phase 2/3 trial testing AZD1222 (ChAdOx1 nCoV-19) in healthy adults. For TCRbeta chain sequencing, PBMC samples were collected from trial participants at day 0 and at day 28 after the second dose. To note about this clone: Its antigen is not yet known. Base-call qualities are not available, and no considerably larger clone is one nucleotide away.

The CDR3 measures 13 amino acids from cysteine to phenylalanine. This entry keeps only the CDR3 DNA: 39 bases, framed from base 1. V is shortened by 7 bases, J by 0 bases, and the region joining them spans 4 bases. CDR1 and CDR2, per the germline V gene (reference sequence), are MNHNY and SVGAGI. What the research found in general, with its limitations: Only a handful of AZD1222 recipients were SARS-CoV-2 seropositive at baseline, limiting conclusions about previously exposed vaccinees. CD4 TCRs associated with the vaccine covered the entire spike protein, and the dominant responses were in regions 160-218 and 743-854. Epitopes outside the regions mutated in the B.1.351 and B.1.1.7 variants were reportedly recognized by nearly half of the unique spike-specific TCRs. Because no samples from the day 14 peak response were available, repertoires could be characterized only after the peak T cell response. Participants were mostly white British, with more females than males. The authors suggested clonal diversity may have been underestimated. After two AZD1222 doses, spike-specific TCR breadth and depth were significantly higher than at day 0 and than in MenACWY recipients. The 56-69-year group was small, and its depth increase did not reach significance, likely because of low power.

The CDR3 regions of human TCRbeta chains were analyzed by immunosequencing. For the original study's pipeline: TCRs in the repertoires were compared against a reference library of SARS-CoV-2-specific TCRs that had been generated with the MIRA antigen-specificity platform. Breadth was defined as the fraction of unique TCRs that were SARS-CoV-2-associated. Depth was defined as the fraction of total T cells that were SARS-CoV-2-associated. Using the MIRA data, each spike-specific TCR was assigned both to the spike region to which the TCR was reactive and to a CD4 or CD8 class. Log10-transformed breadth and depth values were compared by one-way ANOVA with Sidak's multiple comparisons tests. The source is immuneACCESS, and TCRdb retained only in-frame sequences with V and J called. Part of the clones is not carried over; for the studies checked, unresolved V genes explain less than half of this, and the remainder is unexplained. That table is the source of V, J and clone size, and D and trimming were worked out from the DNA. For this sample the table gives more than 95,000 clones, of which roughly 92% were detected only once. The ten biggest clones cover roughly 1.5% of the sample.

This clonotype was obtained from an adult who received the AZD1222 COVID-19 vaccine. The sample here was peripheral blood, taken 28 days after the second AZD1222 dose. Here the chain combines TRBV6-6 and TRBJ2-6, with the D gene call left open. The base sequence is TGTGCCAGCATGGACTCTGGGGCCAACGTCCTGACTTTC. This encodes CASMDSGANVLTF.